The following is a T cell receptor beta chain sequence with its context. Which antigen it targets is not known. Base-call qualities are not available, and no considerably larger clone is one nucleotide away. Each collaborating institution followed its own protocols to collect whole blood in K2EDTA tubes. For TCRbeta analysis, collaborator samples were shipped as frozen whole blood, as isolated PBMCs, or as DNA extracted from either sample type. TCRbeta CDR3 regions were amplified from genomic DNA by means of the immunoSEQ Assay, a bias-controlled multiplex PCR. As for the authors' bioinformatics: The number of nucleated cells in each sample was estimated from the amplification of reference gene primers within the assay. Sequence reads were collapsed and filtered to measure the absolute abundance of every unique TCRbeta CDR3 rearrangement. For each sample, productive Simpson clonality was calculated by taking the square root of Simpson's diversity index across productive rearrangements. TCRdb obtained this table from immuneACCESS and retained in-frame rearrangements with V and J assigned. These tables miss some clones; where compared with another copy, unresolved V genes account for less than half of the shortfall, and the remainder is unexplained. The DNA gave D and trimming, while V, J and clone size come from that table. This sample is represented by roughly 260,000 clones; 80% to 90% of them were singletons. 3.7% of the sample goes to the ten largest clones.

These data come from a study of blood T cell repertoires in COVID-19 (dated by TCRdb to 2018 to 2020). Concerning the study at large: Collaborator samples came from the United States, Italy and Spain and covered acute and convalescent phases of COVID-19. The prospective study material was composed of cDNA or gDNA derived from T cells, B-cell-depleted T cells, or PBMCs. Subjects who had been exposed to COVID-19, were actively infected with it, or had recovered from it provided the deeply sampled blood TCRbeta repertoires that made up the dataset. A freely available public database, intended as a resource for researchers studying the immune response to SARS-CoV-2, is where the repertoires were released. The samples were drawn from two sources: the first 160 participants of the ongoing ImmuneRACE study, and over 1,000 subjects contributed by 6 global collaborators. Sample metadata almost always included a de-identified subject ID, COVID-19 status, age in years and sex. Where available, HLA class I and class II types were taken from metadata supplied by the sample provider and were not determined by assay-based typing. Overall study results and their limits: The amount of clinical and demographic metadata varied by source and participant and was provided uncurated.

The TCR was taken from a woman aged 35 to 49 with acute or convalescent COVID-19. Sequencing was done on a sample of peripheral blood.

The nucleotide sequence is TGCGCCAGCAGCTTAGGCAGGGAGGGCTTTGGCTACACCTTC. Translated, it gives CASSLGREGFGYTF. In this chain, TRBV5-1 is recombined with TRBJ1-2, with a weak D call of TRBD1 (5 bases match). V is shortened by 2 bases, J by 7 bases, and the region joining them spans 15 bases. Per the germline V gene, SGHRS is the CDR1 and YFSETQ is the CDR2. From the cysteine through the phenylalanine, the CDR3 covers 14 amino acids. Only CDR3 DNA is held: 42 bases, read in frame from base 1.